These T cell receptor beta chains were read from a single sample in a study of TIL therapy for anti-PD-1-resistant metastatic lung cancer. Here immunoSEQ multiplex PCR was the method, and the copy in TCRdb shows in-frame clones only, minus some. The sample gives 9,500 to 15,000 clones, approximately 80% of which show up once; roughly a tenth is in the top ten. Source: blood, taken at baseline. The source is a person aged 25-80 years with non-small cell lung cancer. Both conserved end residues are part of each CDR3. The D gene is left open where the match is weak. The size entry is marked missing in some rows and otherwise reads once, few, many or a size class.

clone_size | d_call | j_call | v_call | cdr3_aa | cdr3_nt
. | . | TRBJ2-2 | TRBV7-8 | CASSPRGFGTGELFF | TGTGCCAGCAGCCCCCGGGGGTTTGGCACCGGGGAGCTGTTTTTT
. | TRBD2 | TRBJ2-1 | TRBV11-2 | CASRHLAGVYNEQFF | TGTGCCAGCAGACACCTAGCGGGGGTTTACAATGAGCAGTTCTTC
. | . | TRBJ2-7 | TRBV6-5 | CASTRGPTYEQYF | TGTGCCAGCACCCGAGGACCGACCTACGAGCAGTACTTC
once | TRBD2 | TRBJ2-1 | TRBV19 | CASTMLWTSGRVSYNEQFF | TGTGCCAGTACTATGCTATGGACTAGCGGGAGAGTCTCCTACAATGAGCAGTTCTTC
. | TRBD1 | TRBJ1-1 | TRBV27 | CASSFQQGGNTEAFF | TGTGCCAGCAGTTTCCAACAGGGGGGGAACACTGAAGCTTTCTTT
. | . | TRBJ1-1 | TRBV19 | CASSIKNTEAFF | TGTGCCAGTAGTATAAAGAACACTGAAGCTTTCTTT
. | . | TRBJ2-5 | TRBV5-1 | CASSFSETQYF | TGCGCCAGCAGCTTTTCGGAGACCCAGTACTTC
. | . | TRBJ1-2 | TRBV29-1 | CSVEEVANYGYTF | TGCAGCGTTGAAGAGGTGGCTAACTATGGCTACACCTTC
. | . | TRBJ2-1 | TRBV5-1 | CASSELGNEQFF | TGCGCCAGCAGCGAGCTAGGCAATGAGCAGTTCTTC
few | . | TRBJ1-1 | TRBV5-6 | CASSMGAEAFF | TGTGCCAGCAGCATGGGGGCTGAAGCTTTCTTT
. | . | TRBJ2-2 | TRBV27 | CASGNWADYTGELFF | TGTGCCAGCGGGAATTGGGCAGACTACACCGGGGAGCTGTTTTTT
once | TRBD2 | TRBJ2-2 | TRBV5-4 | CASSFPGTRKSGELFF | TGTGCCAGCAGCTTCCCCGGGACTAGAAAAAGCGGGGAGCTGTTTTTT
. | . | TRBJ1-3 | TRBV4-2 | CASSQDGQGGNTIYF | TGTGCCAGCAGCCAAGATGGGCAGGGAGGAAACACCATATATTTT
few | TRBD2 | TRBJ2-1 | TRBV19 | CASSISGGVNEQFF | TGTGCCAGTAGTATTTCGGGAGGGGTCAATGAGCAGTTCTTC
few | . | TRBJ1-2 | TRBV27 | CASSLGSYGYTF | TGTGCCAGCAGTCTAGGATCCTATGGCTACACCTTC
few | . | TRBJ2-7 | TRBV7-9 | CASSLGLNDEQYF | TGTGCCAGCAGCTTAGGACTAAATGACGAGCAGTACTTC
once | . | TRBJ2-2 | TRBV11-2 | CASSFQGNTGELFF | TGTGCCAGCAGCTTCCAGGGAAACACCGGGGAGCTGTTTTTT
. | . | TRBJ2-7 | TRBV19 | CASSVRSTHEQYF | TGTGCCAGTAGTGTCAGGTCGACCCACGAGCAGTACTTC
. | . | TRBJ2-2 | TRBV27 | CASSSNRDTGELFF | TGTGCCAGCAGTTCAAACAGGGACACCGGGGAGCTGTTTTTT
. | TRBD2 | TRBJ2-1 | TRBV5-1 | CASSPTPLSGRLFDEQFF | TGCGCCAGCAGCCCGACCCCGCTTAGCGGGAGACTTTTCGATGAGCAGTTCTTC
. | . | TRBJ1-2 | TRBV4-1 | CASSPRGNYGYTF | TGCGCCAGCAGCCCCAGGGGTAACTATGGCTACACCTTC
few | . | TRBJ2-7 | TRBV19 | CASSYSGESYEQYF | TGTGCCAGTAGTTATAGCGGAGAGTCCTACGAGCAGTACTTC
. | . | TRBJ2-4 | TRBV28 | CASSLRSLAKNIQYF | TGTGCCAGCAGTTTGAGATCTCTAGCCAAAAACATTCAGTACTTC
. | . | TRBJ1-1 | TRBV7-2 | CASSLGQQNTEAFF | TGTGCCAGCAGCTTAGGACAGCAGAACACTGAAGCTTTCTTT
. | . | TRBJ1-2 | TRBV5-8 | CASSFSAFQGRFNGYTF | TGTGCCAGCAGCTTTTCGGCTTTCCAGGGACGGTTCAATGGCTACACCTTC
. | . | TRBJ1-6 | TRBV6-4 | CASSVGGHRSPLHF | TGTGCCAGCAGTGTGGGAGGGCATCGTTCACCCCTCCACTTT
. | TRBD2 | TRBJ2-7 | TRBV30 | CAWRGTSGATYEQYF | TGTGCCTGGAGGGGGACTAGCGGTGCTACCTACGAGCAGTACTTC
. | TRBD1 | TRBJ2-7 | TRBV19 | CASRKQGGMEQYF | TGTGCCAGTAGAAAACAGGGGGGCATGGAGCAGTACTTC
once | . | TRBJ2-1 | TRBV4-2 | CASSQAAAQDYNEQFF | TGTGCCAGCAGCCAAGCGGCTGCACAGGACTACAATGAGCAGTTCTTC
. | . | TRBJ2-1 | TRBV27 | CATRTTHSKQFF | TGTGCCACAAGGACAACCCATAGCAAGCAGTTCTTC
. | TRBD1 | TRBJ2-7 | TRBV6-6 | CASRDQGAYEQYF | TGTGCCAGCAGGGACCAGGGGGCCTACGAGCAGTACTTC
few | . | TRBJ2-7 | TRBV10-1 | CASSETGSYEQYF | TGCGCCAGCAGTGAGACAGGATCCTACGAGCAGTACTTC
. | TRBD2 | TRBJ2-3 | TRBV10-1 | CASSRGATGTSGADTQYF | TGCGCCAGCAGCAGGGGGGCCACAGGGACTAGCGGAGCAGATACGCAGTATTTT